A selection of T cell receptor beta chains follows, all from one sample in a study of CD8+ T cells in alopecia areata. Repertoires were generated with immunoSEQ multiplex PCR, while TCRdb's copy carries only in-frame clones and drops some. The sample lists around 150,000 clones, around three fifths occurring once. Specimen: CD4+ T cells sorted from blood, collected at week 24, from a patient treated with tofacitinib. The receptors stem from a human donor with alopecia areata. The CDR3 runs from the conserved cysteine through the conserved F or W. A D gene is named only where the DNA matches it firmly. Expanded clones get a size class; other rows say once, few or many, or leave the size out.

clone size: many
CDR3 length: 13
D gene: TRBD1
V gene: TRBV29-1
J gene: TRBJ2-7
CDR3 protein: CSPQTGDSYEQYF
CDR3 DNA: TGCAGCCCACAGACAGGGGATTCCTACGAGCAGTACTTC

clone size: NA
CDR3 length: 13
D gene: NA
V gene: TRBV30
J gene: TRBJ1-2
CDR3 protein: CAWSMTGRPGYTF
CDR3 DNA: TGTGCCTGGAGTATGACGGGGCGTCCGGGCTACACCTTC

clone size: few
CDR3 length: 14
D gene: TRBD1
V gene: TRBV29-1
J gene: TRBJ2-3
CDR3 protein: CSVGDRGHTDTQYF
CDR3 DNA: TGCAGCGTTGGGGACAGGGGTCACACAGATACGCAGTATTTT

clone size: NA
CDR3 length: 12
D gene: NA
V gene: TRBV29-1
J gene: TRBJ1-1
CDR3 protein: CSVEDGTGGAFF
CDR3 DNA: TGCAGCGTTGAAGATGGAACGGGGGGTGCTTTCTTT

clone size: NA
CDR3 length: 12
D gene: NA
V gene: TRBV7-6
J gene: TRBJ2-7
CDR3 protein: CASSPITYEQYF
CDR3 DNA: TGTGCCAGCAGTCCGATTACCTACGAGCAGTACTTC

clone size: NA
CDR3 length: 15
D gene: NA
V gene: TRBV9
J gene: TRBJ1-1
CDR3 protein: CASSWGESMNTEAFF
CDR3 DNA: TGTGCCAGCAGCTGGGGGGAATCGATGAACACTGAAGCTTTCTTT

clone size: NA
CDR3 length: 14
D gene: NA
V gene: TRBV25-1
J gene: TRBJ1-1
CDR3 protein: CASRRGQSYTEAFF
CDR3 DNA: TGTGCCAGCAGAAGAGGACAGAGTTACACTGAAGCTTTCTTT

clone size: NA
CDR3 length: 20
D gene: TRBD1
V gene: TRBV4-2
J gene: TRBJ1-1
CDR3 protein: CASSQDRTVPGQGSNTEAFF
CDR3 DNA: TGTGCCAGCAGCCAAGATCGTACCGTCCCGGGACAGGGTTCGAACACTGAAGCTTTCTTT

clone size: NA
CDR3 length: 15
D gene: NA
V gene: TRBV30
J gene: TRBJ1-4
CDR3 protein: CAWRGGTGPNEKLFF
CDR3 DNA: TGTGCCTGGAGAGGGGGGACCGGACCAAATGAAAAACTGTTTTTT

clone size: NA
CDR3 length: 13
D gene: NA
V gene: TRBV29-1
J gene: TRBJ1-1
CDR3 protein: CSAVRELNTEAFF
CDR3 DNA: TGCAGCGCCGTCAGGGAGCTGAACACTGAAGCTTTCTTT

clone size: NA
CDR3 length: 14
D gene: NA
V gene: TRBV5-1
J gene: TRBJ1-2
CDR3 protein: CASSLAVENYGYTF
CDR3 DNA: TGCGCCAGCAGCTTGGCGGTGGAGAACTATGGCTACACCTTC

clone size: NA
CDR3 length: 14
D gene: NA
V gene: TRBV5-1
J gene: TRBJ1-1
CDR3 protein: CASSLSAGNTEAFF
CDR3 DNA: TGCGCCAGCAGCTTGAGTGCGGGGAACACTGAAGCTTTCTTT

clone size: NA
CDR3 length: 16
D gene: TRBD1
V gene: TRBV5-4
J gene: TRBJ1-1
CDR3 protein: CASSFETGRRNTEAFF
CDR3 DNA: TGTGCCAGCAGCTTTGAGACAGGGAGGCGGAACACTGAAGCTTTCTTT

clone size: NA
CDR3 length: 14
D gene: NA
V gene: TRBV27
J gene: TRBJ1-2
CDR3 protein: CASSLSGADYGYTF
CDR3 DNA: TGTGCCAGCAGTTTATCGGGGGCGGATTATGGCTACACCTTC

clone size: NA
CDR3 length: 13
D gene: NA
V gene: TRBV11-1
J gene: TRBJ1-1
CDR3 protein: CASSLDREQGAFF
CDR3 DNA: TGTGCCAGCAGCTTGGATCGGGAACAGGGAGCTTTCTTT

clone size: NA
CDR3 length: 16
D gene: TRBD1
V gene: TRBV29-1
J gene: TRBJ2-3
CDR3 protein: CSVTSWGRGITDTQYF
CDR3 DNA: TGCAGCGTAACATCCTGGGGCAGGGGGATTACAGATACGCAGTATTTT

clone size: NA
CDR3 length: 13
D gene: TRBD1
V gene: TRBV4-2
J gene: TRBJ1-1
CDR3 protein: CASSQDSGQGIFF
CDR3 DNA: TGTGCCAGCAGCCAAGATTCGGGACAGGGTATTTTCTTT

clone size: few
CDR3 length: 13
D gene: NA
V gene: TRBV18
J gene: TRBJ2-7
CDR3 protein: CASSPATDYEQYF
CDR3 DNA: TGTGCCAGCTCACCGGCGACAGACTACGAGCAGTACTTC

clone size: NA
CDR3 length: 12
D gene: NA
V gene: TRBV15
J gene: TRBJ2-7
CDR3 protein: CATSTHRREQYF
CDR3 DNA: TGTGCCACCAGCACACACCGGAGGGAGCAGTACTTC

clone size: NA
CDR3 length: 12
D gene: NA
V gene: TRBV29-1
J gene: TRBJ2-1
CDR3 protein: CSVSTYYNEQFF
CDR3 DNA: TGCAGCGTTTCCACCTATTACAATGAGCAGTTCTTC

clone size: NA
CDR3 length: 16
D gene: NA
V gene: TRBV6-5
J gene: TRBJ1-6
CDR3 protein: CASSLEGGRISSPLHF
CDR3 DNA: TGTGCCAGCAGTTTAGAGGGAGGCAGGATTAGTTCGCCCCTCCACTTT

clone size: NA
CDR3 length: 15
D gene: NA
V gene: TRBV7-2
J gene: TRBJ2-5
CDR3 protein: CASSPDLSSRETQYF
CDR3 DNA: TGTGCCAGCAGCCCCGACCTCTCCAGCAGAGAGACCCAGTACTTC

clone size: NA
CDR3 length: 16
D gene: NA
V gene: TRBV9
J gene: TRBJ2-6
CDR3 protein: CASSVGSQSGANVLTF
CDR3 DNA: TGTGCCAGCAGCGTAGGGTCACAGTCTGGGGCCAACGTCCTGACTTTC

clone size: few
CDR3 length: 16
D gene: NA
V gene: TRBV27
J gene: TRBJ1-5
CDR3 protein: CASSNTGKGGYQPQHF
CDR3 DNA: TGTGCCAGCAGTAATACAGGAAAGGGGGGATATCAGCCCCAGCATTTT

clone size: NA
CDR3 length: 14
D gene: NA
V gene: TRBV30
J gene: TRBJ2-7
CDR3 protein: CAWSVSANSYEQYF
CDR3 DNA: TGTGCCTGGAGTGTATCGGCAAACTCCTACGAGCAGTACTTC

clone size: NA
CDR3 length: 13
D gene: TRBD1
V gene: TRBV6-1
J gene: TRBJ1-2
CDR3 protein: CASSDRGGYGYTF
CDR3 DNA: TGTGCCAGCAGTGACAGGGGGGGGTATGGCTACACCTTC

clone size: NA
CDR3 length: 13
D gene: NA
V gene: TRBV6-4
J gene: TRBJ1-1
CDR3 protein: CASTDREGTEAFF
CDR3 DNA: TGTGCCAGCACCGACCGGGAAGGCACTGAAGCTTTCTTT

clone size: once
CDR3 length: 13
D gene: NA
V gene: TRBV5-1
J gene: TRBJ2-1
CDR3 protein: CASSSLADNEQFF
CDR3 DNA: TGCGCCAGCAGCTCACTAGCCGACAATGAGCAGTTCTTC

clone size: few
CDR3 length: 12
D gene: NA
V gene: TRBV29-1
J gene: TRBJ2-3
CDR3 protein: CSVSFPVDTQYF
CDR3 DNA: TGCAGCGTTTCATTCCCCGTAGATACGCAGTATTTT

clone size: once
CDR3 length: 15
D gene: NA
V gene: TRBV29-1
J gene: TRBJ1-1
CDR3 protein: CSVDGGRLMNTEAFF
CDR3 DNA: TGCAGCGTTGATGGGGGAAGGCTCATGAACACTGAAGCTTTCTTT

clone size: NA
CDR3 length: 15
D gene: TRBD1
V gene: TRBV7-8
J gene: TRBJ1-2
CDR3 protein: CASSSDRGPTRGYTF
CDR3 DNA: TGTGCCAGCAGCTCGGACAGGGGGCCTACGAGGGGCTACACCTTC

clone size: NA
CDR3 length: 13
D gene: NA
V gene: TRBV29-1
J gene: TRBJ1-6
CDR3 protein: CSVSQGLRSPLHF
CDR3 DNA: TGCAGCGTGAGTCAGGGGCTACGTTCACCCCTCCACTTT

clone size: NA
CDR3 length: 16
D gene: NA
V gene: TRBV11-2
J gene: TRBJ2-5
CDR3 protein: CASSLLIRGRQETQYF
CDR3 DNA: TGTGCCAGCAGCTTATTGATTAGGGGACGGCAAGAGACCCAGTACTTC

clone size: NA
CDR3 length: 18
D gene: TRBD2
V gene: TRBV7-9
J gene: TRBJ2-3
CDR3 protein: CASSYSYLSGGPTDTQYF
CDR3 DNA: TGTGCCAGCAGCTACTCCTATCTAAGCGGGGGGCCCACAGATACGCAGTATTTT

clone size: NA
CDR3 length: 14
D gene: TRBD2
V gene: TRBV7-9
J gene: TRBJ2-5
CDR3 protein: CASSLRLAQETQYF
CDR3 DNA: TGTGCCAGCAGCCTAAGACTAGCCCAAGAGACCCAGTACTTC

clone size: NA
CDR3 length: 13
D gene: NA
V gene: TRBV16
J gene: TRBJ2-7
CDR3 protein: CASSQRSIGEQYF
CDR3 DNA: TGTGCCAGCAGCCAACGGTCGATCGGCGAGCAGTACTTC

clone size: NA
CDR3 length: 14
D gene: NA
V gene: TRBV7-2
J gene: TRBJ2-3
CDR3 protein: CASRAGGPTDTQYF
CDR3 DNA: TGTGCCAGCAGGGCCGGGGGGCCCACAGATACGCAGTATTTT